What follows describes a single TCR beta chain. This clonotype was observed many times. Its cognate antigen has yet to be identified. Base qualities are not at hand, and no much larger clone is one base apart. The sample's treatment or condition label, decoded: live attenuated yellow fever vaccine strain. PBMCs were isolated from peripheral blood using a standard Ficoll-Paque protocol. CD4 and CD8 T-cell fractions were isolated with Dynabeads CD4 and CD8 positive selection kits. RNA was extracted with TriZol from bulk PBMCs, CD4 and CD8 fractions, and dextramer-positive and dextramer-negative fractions. According to the germline V gene, CDR1 reads MNHEY and CDR2 reads SVGAGI. The V and J ends are trimmed by 0 bases and 3 bases, leaving 9 bases between them. The CDR3 runs 14 residues from the cysteine to the phenylalanine. Solely the CDR3 DNA is kept, with 42 bases framed from the first base. TCR cDNA was synthesized by 5'RACE template switching, which introduced a universal primer site and unique molecular identifiers. Priming of cDNA synthesis was performed from both the TCR alpha and TCR beta constant segments. Libraries were amplified in two PCR steps, with sample barcodes and sequencing adapters added in the second step. Sequencing of libraries was performed on Illumina HiSeq 2500 (2x100 bp) or NovaSeq (2x150 bp). The authors processed their data as follows. Demultiplexing of reads and collapsing into UMI consensus sequences were performed with MIGEC, and V(D)J alignment was carried out with MiXCR. Using edgeR on replicate PBMC samples, clonotypes were called vaccine-responding if FDR was below 0.01 and the log2 fold change was above 5 up to day 15. Each bulk clonotype was labeled CD4 or CD8 based on which sequenced repertoire, CD4 or CD8, contained the clonotype at higher abundance. In-frame beta chains were kept once TCRdb had trimmed the public reads at Q25 with fastp and called clones with MiXCR. Duplicate CDR3 protein sequences are folded into a single record with the most common DNA and genes. TCRdb, not the authors, supplied the V and J calls. In all, the sample holds a few hundred thousand distinct CDR3 sequences, and 6.9% of those were seen once. About 0.85% of the sample is held by the ten biggest clonotypes.

This specimen belongs to a study of T cells after yellow fever vaccination (dated by TCRdb to about 2019). Context from the whole study: The SMART-Seq v4 Ultra Low Input RNA kit was used to prepare libraries from fractions with low cell numbers. Blood samples were taken at several timepoints before and after primary and secondary immunization, and bulk PBMC replicates and cell subsets were isolated. Two healthy male donors, one aged 18 to 30 and one aged 30 to 39 years, were included in the cohort. To follow T-cell clones before and after both primary and booster YFV17D yellow fever vaccination, bulk TCR alpha and beta repertoires underwent longitudinal sequencing.

Results and caveats for the whole study, not just this receptor: FACS-sorted repertoires could contain abundant contaminating clonotypes from the bulk population, so computational filtering was required. After the booster, most clones that had expanded after primary vaccination were detected again (roughly 95% of CD4 and roughly nine tenths of CD8), suggesting broad maintenance of memory. Because only a couple of donors were included in the study, the extent to which the findings can be generalized is limited. The secondary T-cell response was weaker than the primary response but faster, peaking on day 5 instead of day 15. A small fraction of clonotypes showed up in both the CD4 and CD8 compartments, probably as a result of convergent recombination.

The clonotype originates from a man aged 25-40 years who received the YFV17D yellow fever vaccine. The V gene is TRBV6-5 and the J gene is TRBJ2-7, with the D gene call left open. The sequences come from CD4+ T cells sorted from PBMCs, collected 15 days after the yellow fever booster vaccination. The DNA sequence is given as TGTGCCAGCAGTTACTCGGGCAGCAACTACGAGCAGTACTTC. Translated, this is CASSYSGSNYEQYF.